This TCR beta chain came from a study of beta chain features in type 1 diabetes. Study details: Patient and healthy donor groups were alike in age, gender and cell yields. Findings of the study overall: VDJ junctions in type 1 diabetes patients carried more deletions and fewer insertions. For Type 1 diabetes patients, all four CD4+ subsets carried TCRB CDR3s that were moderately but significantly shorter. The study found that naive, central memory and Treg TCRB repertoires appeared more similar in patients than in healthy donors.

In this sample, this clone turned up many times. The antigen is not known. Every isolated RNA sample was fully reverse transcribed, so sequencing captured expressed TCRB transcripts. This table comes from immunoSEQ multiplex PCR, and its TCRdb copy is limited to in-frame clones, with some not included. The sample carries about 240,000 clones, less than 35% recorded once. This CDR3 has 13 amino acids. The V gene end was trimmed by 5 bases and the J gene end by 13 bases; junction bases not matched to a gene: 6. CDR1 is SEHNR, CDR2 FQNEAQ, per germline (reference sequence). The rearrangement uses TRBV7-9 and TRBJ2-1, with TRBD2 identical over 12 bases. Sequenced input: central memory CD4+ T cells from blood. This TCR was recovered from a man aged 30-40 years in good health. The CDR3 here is CASSTGTSGPQFF. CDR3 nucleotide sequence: TGTGCCAGCAGCACAGGGACTAGCGGGCCCCAGTTCTTC.